The 27 T cell receptor beta chains presented below share a single source sample, sequenced in a study of cytomegalovirus exposure and HLA in healthy donors. The PCR made use of 60 Vbeta and 13 Jbeta primers. Using immunoSEQ multiplex PCR, the repertoire was profiled, and TCRdb retains in-frame clones only, with some absent. The sample has some 150,000 clones; 79% are singletons. The sample consisted of PBMCs. The receptors originated from a man aged 40-49 years in good health and CMV-seronegative.

J is TRBJ2-7 and V is TRBV6-6, with 10 bases aligning to TRBD1. The germline V gene has CDR1 MNHNY and CDR2 SVGAGI (reference sequence). The V segment lost 8 bases and the J segment 2 bases; nucleotides outside the gene matches: 3. The CDR3 covers 13 residues. CDR3 sequence: CASGQGDPYEQYF. In nucleotides, the CDR3 is TGTGCCAGCGGACAGGGGGACCCCTACGAGCAGTACTTC.

The V and J genes are TRBV13 and TRBJ2-7, with TRBD1 identical over 7 bases. V trimming: 3 bases; J trimming: 1 base; junction bases outside the gene matches: 0. This CDR3 is 13 amino acids long. CDR1 is PRHDT, CDR2 FYEKMQ, per germline (reference sequence). The DNA for the CDR3 is TGTGCCAGCAGCTTGGGACAGTCCTACGAGCAGTACTTC. Residues: CASSLGQSYEQYF.

The chain carries TRBV6-4 and TRBJ2-6; D may be TRBD2 (6 bases). The CDR3 runs 15 residues. Trimming pared 2 bases from V and 4 bases from J, leaving 9 bases between. Germline-derived CDR1 and CDR2 are MRHNA and SNTAGT. The DNA for the CDR3 is TGTGCCAGCAGTGACGGGGGGACCGGGGCCAACGTCCTGACTTTC. It specifies CASSDGGTGANVLTF.

This rearrangement joins TRBV28 to TRBJ2-1; TRBD1 is a possible D gene (6 bases). The length of the CDR3 is 14 residues. Trimming removed 3 bases from V and 6 bases from J, with 12 bases in between. The germline V gene has CDR1 MDHEN and CDR2 SYDVKM. This CDR3 reads CASSFPAGVNEQFF. The CDR3 DNA sequence: TGTGCCAGCAGTTTTCCAGCAGGGGTCAATGAGCAGTTCTTC.

The rearrangement joins TRBV6-1 to TRBJ2-7; TRBD2 is a possible D gene (6 bases). The CDR3 extends over 15 amino acids. V gave up 7 bases and J gave up 2 bases, with 18 bases separating them. Germline-derived CDR1 and CDR2 are MNHNS and SASEGT. The CDR3 coding sequence is TGTGCCAGCAATGGGGGGTCTTTTATACCCTACGAGCAGTACTTC. Encoded protein: CASNGGSFIPYEQYF.

V gene TRBV7-9 combines with J gene TRBJ2-1, with 7 bases matching TRBD1. The CDR3 is made up of 14 amino acids. CDR1 and CDR2 (germline): SEHNR, FQNEAQ (reference sequence). The trim removed 8 bases at V and 0 bases at J, leaving 4 bases unmatched. CDR3 bases: TGTGCCAGCGGGTCAGGGGGCTCCTACAATGAGCAGTTCTTC. Translating it yields CASGSGGSYNEQFF. Full variable domain (outside the CDR3, taken from reference TRBV7-9 and TRBJ2-1): DTGVSQNPRHKITKRGQNVTFRCDPISEHNRLYWYRQTLGQGPEFLTYFQNEAQLEKSRLLSDRFSAERPKGSFSTLEIQRTEQGDSAMYLCASGSGGSYNEQFFGPGTRLTVL.

V usage is TRBV15 and J usage is TRBJ1-4; 7 positions match TRBD1. Germline V CDR1 and CDR2: LNHNV, YYDKDF (reference sequence). This CDR3 contains 16 residues. The V segment lost 3 bases and the J segment 4 bases; nucleotides outside the gene matches: 8. CDR3 in amino acids: CATSRSDRADNEKLFF. CDR3 nucleotides: TGTGCCACCAGCAGGTCCGACAGGGCCGATAATGAAAAACTGTTTTTT.

The J gene is TRBJ2-7, the V gene TRBV25-1, with D maybe TRBD1 (5 bases). The CDR3 is made up of 14 amino acids. V lost 2 bases and J lost 1, with 9 bases in between. Looked up from germline, CDR1 is MGHDK and CDR2 is SYGVNS. The CDR3: CASSEGPGSYEQYF. In DNA form, the CDR3 reads TGTGCCAGCAGTGAAGGCCCAGGGTCCTACGAGCAGTACTTC.

V gene TRBV7-2 combines with J gene TRBJ2-5, with 7 bases that match TRBD1. Trimming cost V 5 bases and J 0 bases; bases outside gene matches: 3. Germline loops: CDR1 SGHTA, CDR2 FQGNSA. CDR3 length equals 14 residues. The CDR3 spells CASSKDRYQETQYF. DNA of the CDR3: TGTGCCAGCAGCAAGGACAGGTACCAAGAGACCCAGTACTTC.

The chain has TRBV30 and TRBJ2-3; D perhaps matches TRBD1 (6 bases). Trimming stripped 2 bases from V and 8 bases from J, with 20 bases between. CDR3 length: 15 amino acids. Germline-derived CDR1 and CDR2 are GTSNPN and SVGIG (reference sequence). CDR3 sequence: CAWSQTGRAPGTQYF. CDR3 DNA: TGTGCCTGGAGTCAGACAGGAAGGGCACCCGGTACGCAGTATTTT. The full variable domain, rest sourced from reference TRBV30 and TRBJ2-3, is SQTIHQWPATLVQPVGSPLSLECTVEGTSNPNLYWYRQAAGRGLQLLFYSVGIGQISSEVPQNLSASRPQDRQFILSSKKLLLSDSGFYLCAWSQTGRAPGTQYFGPGTRLTVL.

The V call is TRBV7-2, the J call TRBJ2-3; D may be TRBD2 (6 bases). The CDR3 consists of 16 residues. Trimming stripped 5 bases from V and 0 bases from J, with 15 bases between. Germline V gives CDR1 SGHTA, CDR2 FQGNSA. The CDR3 sequence: CASSPGLQASTDTQYF. Here the CDR3 DNA reads TGTGCCAGCAGCCCCGGACTACAGGCTAGCACAGATACGCAGTATTTT.

The V and J genes are TRBV29-1 and TRBJ1-2; D is perhaps TRBD1 (6 bases). CDR1 is SQVTM, CDR2 ANQGSEA, per germline. There are 14 residues in the CDR3. The germline V and J ends were trimmed by 1 base and 4 bases, with 13 bases remaining between them. The CDR3 region is CSVEVGAGRYGYTF. CDR3 nucleotides: TGCAGCGTTGAAGTGGGGGCGGGCCGCTATGGCTACACCTTC.

The chain couples TRBV5-1 to TRBJ1-1, with D possibly TRBD1 on 6 matching bases. V was cut by 4 bases and J by 5 bases, with 12 bases left in between. This CDR3 has 13 residues. CDR1 and CDR2 (germline): SGHRS, YFSETQ. For the CDR3, the DNA is TGCGCCAGCAGCGCCGCAGGGGTGACTGAAGCTTTCTTT. Its translation is CASSAAGVTEAFF.

The chain carries TRBV30 and TRBJ2-5; 7 positions match TRBD2. The CDR3 is 13 residues long. Germline CDR1 and CDR2: GTSNPN and SVGIG (reference sequence). V trimming: 5 bases; J trimming: 2 bases; junction bases outside the gene matches: 5. CDR3 in amino acids: CAWGGLTQETQYF. The DNA for the CDR3 is TGTGCCTGGGGGGGACTAACACAAGAGACCCAGTACTTC. Based on the CDR3 plus reference TRBV30 and TRBJ2-5, the full variable domain is SQTIHQWPATLVQPVGSPLSLECTVEGTSNPNLYWYRQAAGRGLQLLFYSVGIGQISSEVPQNLSASRPQDRQFILSSKKLLLSDSGFYLCAWGGLTQETQYFGPGTRLLVL.

This clone has only a few counts. The chain joins TRBV28 to TRBJ1-4; D possibly corresponds to TRBD1 (6 bases). Germline V gene lookup returns CDR1 MDHEN and CDR2 SYDVKM. CDR3 length equals 15 residues. Trimming stripped 1 base from V and 5 bases from J, with 11 bases between. The CDR3 nucleotides are TGTGCCAGCAGTTTATCAGGGGCTCTAAATGAAAAACTGTTTTTT. Its translation: CASSLSGALNEKLFF.

This clone has only one observation. This CDR3 is CASSQDLGQGYEQYF. Written as DNA, the CDR3 is TGCGCCAGCAGCCAAGATCTCGGACAGGGCTACGAGCAGTACTTC. The rearrangement joins TRBV4-3 to TRBJ2-7; TRBD1 matches 8 bases. The CDR3 consists of 15 residues. Trimming took 0 bases from V and 3 from J; bases not matched to a gene: 4. Germline lookup yields CDR1 LGHNA and CDR2 YSLEER.

The chain uses TRBV10-3 and TRBJ1-1; 10 nucleotides line up with TRBD1. The CDR3 is made up of 17 amino acids. V was pared by 3 bases and J by 1 base, with 8 bases of the junction left unmatched. Germline V gene data show CDR1 as ENHRY and CDR2 as SYGVKD. CDR3 region: CAISDERDRGPNTEAFF. CDR3 nucleotide sequence: TGTGCCATCAGTGATGAACGGGACAGGGGACCGAACACTGAAGCTTTCTTT.

V is TRBV28 and J is TRBJ1-5, with D perhaps matching TRBD1 (5 bases). CDR3 length: 16 amino acids. The V gene's germline CDR1 is MDHEN and CDR2 SYDVKM. V was shortened by 4 bases and J by 7 bases, with 20 bases between the two germline ends. CDR3 sequence: CASSSPGGEVGQPQHF. Here the CDR3 DNA reads TGTGCCAGCAGTTCCCCAGGAGGGGAAGTTGGACAGCCCCAGCATTTT.

The chain is built from TRBV7-6 and TRBJ2-7; TRBD2 might be the D (6 bases). Germline CDR1 SGHVS, CDR2 FNYEAQ. The V end lost 4 bases, the J end lost 3 bases, and 16 bases lay between the germline ends. This CDR3 has 15 residues. Here the CDR3 reads CASSSLAGIVYEQYF. CDR3 in DNA: TGTGCCAGCAGCTCCCTCGCGGGAATAGTCTACGAGCAGTACTTC. Together with reference TRBV7-6 and TRBJ2-7, the CDR3 gives the full variable domain: GAGVSQSPRYKVTKRGQDVALRCDPISGHVSLYWYRQALGQGPEFLTYFNYEAQQDKSGLPNDRFSAERPEGSISTLTIQRTEQRDSAMYRCASSSLAGIVYEQYFGPGTRLTVT.

J is TRBJ2-5 and V is TRBV7-9, with TRBD1 matching 8 bases. J gave up 5 bases and V 5 bases, and 7 bases lay outside the gene matches. The CDR3 is 14 residues long. CDR1 and CDR2 (germline): SEHNR, FQNEAQ (reference sequence). DNA of the CDR3: TGTGCCAGCAGCCCTACGACAGGGGAGGAGACCCAGTACTTC. Translated: CASSPTTGEETQYF.

The V call is TRBV18, the J call TRBJ2-4; a weak D match, TRBD2 (6 bases). Trimming left V 3 bases short and J 7 bases short, with 13 bases between. Germline V gene lookup returns CDR1 KGHSH and CDR2 LQKENI. The CDR3 is made up of 14 amino acids. CDR3 coding DNA: TGTGCCAGCTCACCTGGCGGAGGAGGGAACATTCAGTACTTC. This translates into CASSPGGGGNIQYF.

This chain links TRBV7-8 with TRBJ2-1; 13 nucleotides match TRBD2. The CDR3 consists of 18 residues. V dropped 5 bases and J dropped 3; count of bases not matched to a gene: 10. The germline V gene encodes CDR1 SGHVS and CDR2 FQNEAQ. The CDR3 bases are TGTGCCAGCAGCCCCCCGGGACTAGCGGGGCCAAGCTACAATGAGCAGTTCTTC. Its translation is CASSPPGLAGPSYNEQFF.

The rearrangement links TRBV5-1 to TRBJ2-7; 9 positions match TRBD2. Germline V lookup: CDR1 SGHRS, CDR2 YFSETQ. This CDR3 has 15 amino acids. V lost 0 bases and J lost 1; bases outside the gene matches: 2. CDR3 nucleotide sequence: TGCGCCAGCAGCTTGGTGACTAGCGGTTCCTACGAGCAGTACTTC. It encodes CASSLVTSGSYEQYF.

CDR3 sequence reads: CASSRGENRYNEQFF. Here the CDR3 DNA reads TGCGCCAGCAGTCGGGGGGAGAACCGGTACAATGAGCAGTTCTTC. The rearrangement joins TRBV5-1 to TRBJ2-1, with 7 nucleotides matching TRBD2. Germline V gene lookup returns CDR1 SGHRS and CDR2 YFSETQ. V lost 5 bases, J lost 4 bases, and 9 bases stayed unmatched. The CDR3 runs to 15 residues.

The chain uses TRBV19 and TRBJ2-2; 9 nucleotides match TRBD1. V trimming: 2 bases; J trimming: 8 bases; junction bases outside the gene matches: 9. This CDR3 region has 16 residues. Germline CDR1 LNHDA, CDR2 SQIVND (reference sequence). CDR3 DNA sequence: TGTGCCAGTAGTATATCGACCGCTGGGACAGGGGGGGAGCTGTTTTTT. This codes for CASSISTAGTGGELFF.

The chain couples TRBV19 to TRBJ2-2, with 9 bases matching TRBD2. The CDR3 covers 13 residues. The germline gives CDR1 LNHDA, CDR2 SQIVND (reference sequence). V shed 7 bases, J shed 6 bases, and the junction held 3 bases outside the gene matches. CDR3 in DNA: TGTGCCAGTAAGGGACTAGCCGCCGGGGAGCTGTTTTTT. Translated: CASKGLAAGELFF.

This clone was observed a handful of times. CDR3 DNA: TGTGCCAGCCTAGGGGACAGCAAATACTTC. Encoded protein: CASLGDSKYF. The genes are TRBV9 and TRBJ2-7; 7 positions match TRBD1. V gave up 7 bases and J gave up 13 bases; unmatched junction bases: 8. CDR1 is SGDLS, CDR2 YYNGEE, per germline. The CDR3 has 10 residues. The variable domain in full, completed from reference TRBV9 and TRBJ2-7, reads DSGVTQTPKHLITATGQRVTLRCSPRSGDLSVYWYQQSLDQGLQFLIQYYNGEERAKGNILERFSAQQFPDLHSELNLSSLELGDSALYFCASLGDSKYFGPGTRLTVT.